A single sample gave rise to the 6 T cell receptor beta chains below, sequenced in a study of cytomegalovirus exposure and HLA in healthy donors. Vbeta (60) and Jbeta (13) primers were used in the PCR. Libraries were prepared by immunoSEQ multiplex PCR; TCRdb keeps only in-frame clonotypes and omits some of them. The data contain approximately 78,000 clones, around 64% of them singletons. Sample: PBMCs. These receptors were collected from a middle-aged man in good health and CMV-seropositive.

V and J are TRBV5-6 and TRBJ1-2, with D perhaps matching TRBD1 (5 bases). Trimming stripped 0 bases from V and 3 bases from J, with 12 bases between. CDR3 length: 15 amino acids. Germline loops: CDR1 SGHDT, CDR2 YYEEEE. The CDR3 spells CASSLEDSLDYGYTF. DNA for the CDR3: TGTGCCAGCAGCTTGGAAGACAGCCTAGACTATGGCTACACCTTC.

The chain is built from TRBV15 and TRBJ1-5; D call uncertain. The CDR3 covers 12 residues. The germline gives CDR1 LNHNV, CDR2 YYDKDF (reference sequence). V lost 5 bases and J 6 bases, leaving 8 bases between the germline ends. The CDR3 spells CATSPGSQPQHF. In DNA, the CDR3 is TGTGCCACCAGCCCCGGTAGTCAGCCCCAGCATTTT.

The chain is built from TRBV7-9 and TRBJ2-5; 7 bases fit TRBD1. This CDR3 has 13 amino acids. V shed 5 bases and J 2 bases; nucleotides not matched to a gene: 2. Germline values: CDR1 SEHNR, CDR2 FQNEAQ (reference sequence). CDR3 residues: CASSVRGQETQYF. DNA of the CDR3: TGTGCCAGCAGCGTCAGGGGGCAAGAGACCCAGTACTTC.

This chain uses TRBV6-6 with TRBJ2-2, with TRBD2 matching 8 bases. The CDR3 extends over 16 amino acids. CDR1 MNHNY and CDR2 SVGAGI come from the germline V gene (reference sequence). V shed 6 bases and J 6 bases; nucleotides not matched to a gene: 12. CDR3 DNA sequence: TGTGCCAGCAGCCCCCCTGGCCTAGCGGGTCCCGGGGAGCTGTTTTTT. Protein product: CASSPPGLAGPGELFF.

The chain recombines TRBV7-6 with TRBJ2-5; 10 bases match TRBD2. This CDR3 spans 18 amino acids. V lost 7 bases and J lost 5; bases outside the gene matches: 19. Germline-derived CDR1 and CDR2 are SGHVS and FNYEAQ. The CDR3 loop reads CASIRRQGILAGEETQYF. The DNA of the CDR3 is TGTGCCAGCATTCGGAGACAGGGGATTCTAGCGGGGGAGGAGACCCAGTACTTC.

This chain connects TRBV10-3 to TRBJ1-2, with 9 bases lining up with TRBD1. The CDR3 consists of 19 residues. After removal of 8 bases from V and 3 bases from J, the junction contained 22 bases not matched to a gene. CDR1 and CDR2 (germline): ENHRY, SYGVKD. The CDR3 sequence is CAIYKPLPGQGSSDYGYTF. The CDR3 coding sequence is TGTGCCATCTACAAACCCTTACCGGGACAGGGCTCCTCTGACTATGGCTACACCTTC.